The 3 T cell receptor beta chains below come from one sample, sequenced in a study of blood T cell repertoires in COVID-19 (dated by TCRdb to about 2020). The library came from the immunoSEQ multiplex PCR assay. In its TCRdb copy, this immuneACCESS table keeps in-frame sequences only and misses some clones. Where compared with another copy, unresolved V genes explain less than half of these, and the others have no known cause. This sample comprises about 170,000 clones, under 90% of them detected only once. Jointly, the top ten make up approximately 12% of the sample. Material for sequencing was PBMCs or T cells enriched from blood (not recorded which). The receptor set was obtained from a man aged 50-60 years who had recovered from COVID-19.

The chain combines TRBV7-9 with TRBJ1-2; D is unresolved. CDR1 and CDR2 (germline): SEHNR, FQNEAQ (reference sequence). V was cut by 1 base and J by 8 bases, with 11 bases left in between. CDR3 size: 13 residues. The CDR3 region is CASSLESVRGYTF. The DNA of the CDR3 is TGTGCCAGCAGCTTAGAGAGTGTGAGGGGCTACACCTTC.

This rearrangement joins TRBV2 to TRBJ1-2; D uncertain. V was shortened by 6 bases and J by 8 bases, with 10 bases between the two germline ends. The CDR3 spans 11 residues. CDR1 is SNHLY and CDR2 is FYNNEI in the germline V gene. This CDR3 reads CASSGLNGYTF. CDR3 bases: TGTGCCAGCAGCGGACTTAACGGCTACACCTTC. Supplemented by reference TRBV2 and TRBJ1-2, the full variable domain reads EPEVTQTPSHQVTQMGQEVILRCVPISNHLYFYWYRQILGQKVEFLVSFYNNEISEKSEIFDDQFSVERPDGSNFTLKIRSTKLEDSAMYFCASSGLNGYTFGSGTRLTVV.

V gene TRBV19 combines with J gene TRBJ2-2; D may be TRBD2 (6 bases). The V gene lost 6 bases and the J gene lost 7 bases, with 12 bases spanning the gap. The CDR3 has 13 amino acids. The germline gives CDR1 LNHDA, CDR2 SQIVND (reference sequence). The CDR3 nucleotides are TGTGCCAGTAGAGGAGGGGTAGTCGGGGAGCTGTTTTTT. Translating it yields CASRGGVVGELFF.